The entry below gives a single TCR beta chain sequence along with its context. The target antigen is unknown. TCRdb's table, derived via immunoSEQ multiplex PCR, lists solely in-frame clones and lacks some. The data show fewer than 85,000 clones, around nine tenths seen once. This specimen comes from a study of OX40 agonist ivuxolimab in advanced cancers. From germline, CDR1 is ENHRY and CDR2 SYGVKD. Trimming cost V 3 bases and J 4 bases; bases outside gene matches: 6. This CDR3 contains 15 residues. The study's findings and limits: Some of the nonresponding patients also showed low levels of normalized T-cell clonal expansion. More expanded clones were found, on average, in CD8+ than in CD4+ T cells.

The rearrangement uses TRBV10-3 and TRBJ1-3, with 7 bases fitting TRBD1. The source material was CD4+ or CD8+ T cells sorted from blood, sampled in a trial of the OX40 agonist ivuxolimab. The sequence was obtained from an adult with an advanced solid tumor such as melanoma, head and neck, liver or kidney cancer. The chain's CDR3 is CAISEMGTAGNTIYF. DNA of the CDR3: TGTGCCATCAGTGAAATGGGGACAGCCGGAAACACCATATATTTT.